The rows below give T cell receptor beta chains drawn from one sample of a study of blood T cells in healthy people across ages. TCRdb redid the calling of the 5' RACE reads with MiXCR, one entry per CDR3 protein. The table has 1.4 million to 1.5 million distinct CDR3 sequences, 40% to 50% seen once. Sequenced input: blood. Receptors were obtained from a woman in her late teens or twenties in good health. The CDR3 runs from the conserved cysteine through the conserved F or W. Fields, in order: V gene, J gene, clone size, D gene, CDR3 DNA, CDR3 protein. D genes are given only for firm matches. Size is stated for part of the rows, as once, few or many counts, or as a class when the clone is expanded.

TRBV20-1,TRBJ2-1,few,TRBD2,TGCAGTGCTCCCTTGACTAGCAGGTACAATGAGCAGTTCTTC,CSAPLTSRYNEQFF
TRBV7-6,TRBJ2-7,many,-,TGTGCCAGCAGCTTTGAAGGGGTCTCCTACGAGCAGTACTTC,CASSFEGVSYEQYF
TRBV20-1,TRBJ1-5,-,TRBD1,TGCAGTGCCAGTCCCGAGGGACAGGGTAATCAGCCCCAGCATTTT,CSASPEGQGNQPQHF
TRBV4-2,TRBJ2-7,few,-,TGTGCCAGCAGCCATTCCCCCGGGACCCTCAATTACGAGCAGTACTTC,CASSHSPGTLNYEQYF
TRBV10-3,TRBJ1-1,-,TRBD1,TGTGCCATCAGTGAGTTACAGGGGTGTAGGAACACTGAGGCTTTCTTT,CAISELQGCRNTEAFF
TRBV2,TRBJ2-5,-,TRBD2,TGTGCCGACAGAGGACTAGCGGGGAAAGAGACCCAGTACTTC,CADRGLAGKETQYF
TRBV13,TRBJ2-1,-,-,TGTGACAGCAGCTTTTACAACGGGGAGCTTTACAATGAGCAGTTCTTC,CDSSFYNGELYNEQFF
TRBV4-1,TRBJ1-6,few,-,TGCGCCAGCAGCCAAGATCAGGGGCGGCATAATTCACCCCTCCACTTT,CASSQDQGRHNSPLHF
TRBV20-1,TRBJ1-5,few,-,TGCAGTGCTGTCGGTGTCAATCAGCCCCAGCATTTT,CSAVGVNQPQHF
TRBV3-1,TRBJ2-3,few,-,TGTGCCAGCAGCCAGGACAGACCAGCGATCACAGATACGCAGTATTTT,CASSQDRPAITDTQYF
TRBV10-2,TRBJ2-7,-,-,TGTGCCAGCATCCAGGGGGGCGGGAAATCCCCCTACGAGCAGTACTTC,CASIQGGGKSPYEQYF
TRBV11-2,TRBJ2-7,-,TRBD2,TGTGCCAGCAGCTTAGGGGCCGGGACTAGCGGAACCTACGAGCAGTACTTC,CASSLGAGTSGTYEQYF
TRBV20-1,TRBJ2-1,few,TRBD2,TGCAGTGCTCGCAATAAACTAGCGGGAGTGGGGAATGAGCAGTTCTTC,CSARNKLAGVGNEQFF
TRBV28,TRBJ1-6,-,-,TGTGCCAGCACCTTGACACCCAGGGATTCACCCCTCCACTTT,CASTLTPRDSPLHF
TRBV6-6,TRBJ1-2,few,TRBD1,TGTGCCAGCAGTTACTCTTTGACAGGGGATAGCTATGGCTACACCTTC,CASSYSLTGDSYGYTF
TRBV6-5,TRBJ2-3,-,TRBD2,TGTGCCAGCAGTTACACGGGACTAGCGGGGAGCACAGATACGCAGTATTTT,CASSYTGLAGSTDTQYF
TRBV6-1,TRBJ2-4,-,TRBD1,TGTGCCAGCAGCCCCCGGACAGGGGGTCAAAACATTCAGTACTTC,CASSPRTGGQNIQYF
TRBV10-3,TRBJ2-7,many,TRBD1,TGTGCCATCAGTGATTCCAGGACAGGAGCCTACGAGCAGTACTTC,CAISDSRTGAYEQYF
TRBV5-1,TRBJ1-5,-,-,TGCGCCAGCAGCTTGTACGGCGGGGGTCAGCCCCAGCATTTT,CASSLYGGGQPQHF
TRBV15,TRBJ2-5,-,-,TGTGCCACCAGCAGAGAACCCTCGGGAGCAACAAATAAGCAGTACTTC,CATSREPSGATNKQYF
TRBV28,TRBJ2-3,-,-,TGTGCCAGCAGGATGGGGGGTACTAGAATCGATACGCAGTATTTT,CASRMGGTRIDTQYF
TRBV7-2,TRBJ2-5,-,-,TGTGCCAGCAGCTCCCGTGGAGGGCCGGGGACCCAGTACTTC,CASSSRGGPGTQYF
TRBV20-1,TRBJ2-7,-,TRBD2,TGCAGTGCTAGAGATTGGGCTAGCGGGAGGTCTGGCGAGCAGTACTTC,CSARDWASGRSGEQYF
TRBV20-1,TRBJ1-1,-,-,TGCAGTGCTAGAGGGGTGACCCCGGCGGACCCTCAGAACACTGAAGCTTTCTTT,CSARGVTPADPQNTEAFF
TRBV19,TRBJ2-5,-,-,TGTGCCAGTAAGAATCAGGGCGATGATGAGCAGTACTTC,CASKNQGDDEQYF
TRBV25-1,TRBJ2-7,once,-,TGTGCCAGCAGTGACCCCGCTGGGGTTCATGAGCAGTACTTC,CASSDPAGVHEQYF
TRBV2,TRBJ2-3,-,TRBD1,TGTGCCAGCAGACCGACAGGGGGTGGGGGTACAGATACGCAGTATTTT,CASRPTGGGGTDTQYF
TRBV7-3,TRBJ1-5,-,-,TGTGCCAGCAGCCCCCCTGGGAGGGACGTAGGCCAGCCCCAGCATTTT,CASSPPGRDVGQPQHF
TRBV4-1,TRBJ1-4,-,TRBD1,TGCGCCAGCAGAAAGACAGGGGGAGTTACAACTAATGAAAAACTGTTTTTT,CASRKTGGVTTNEKLFF
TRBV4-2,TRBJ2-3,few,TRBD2,TGTGCCAGCAGCCAGTCGACTAGCCAGGGCACAGATACGCAGTATTTT,CASSQSTSQGTDTQYF
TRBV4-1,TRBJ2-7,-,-,TGCGCCAGCAGCCAAGTCCACAGGGTCCCCTACGAGCAGTACTTC,CASSQVHRVPYEQYF
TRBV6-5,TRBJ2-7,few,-,TGTGCCACCCACAGGGCGGGGGCCTCCTACGAGCAGTACTTC,CATHRAGASYEQYF
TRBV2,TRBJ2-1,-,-,TGTGCCAGTCTTGTGATGAACAAGCAGTTCTTC,CASLVMNKQFF
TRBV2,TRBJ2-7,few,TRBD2,TGTGCCAGCAGTGGGACTAGCGGGTTCGAGCAGTACTTC,CASSGTSGFEQYF
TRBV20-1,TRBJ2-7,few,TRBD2,TGCAGTGCCCAGGGAGCGGGAGGGCCGAACGACGAGCAGTACTTC,CSAQGAGGPNDEQYF
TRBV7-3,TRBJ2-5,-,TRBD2,TGTGCCAGCAGCTTAATCGCGGGGGGAACCCAAGAGACCCAGTACTTC,CASSLIAGGTQETQYF
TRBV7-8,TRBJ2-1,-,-,TGTGCCAGCGAGGGGGGCGGCTCCTACAATGAGCAGTTCTTC,CASEGGGSYNEQFF
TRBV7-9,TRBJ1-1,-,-,TGTGCCAGCAGCTTAAGCCCCTACGACCCGGTGAACTCTGAAGCTTTCTTT,CASSLSPYDPVNSEAFF
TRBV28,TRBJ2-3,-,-,TGTGCCAGCACTGGCAGTGGGTGGGGCACAGATACGCAGTATTTT,CASTGSGWGTDTQYF
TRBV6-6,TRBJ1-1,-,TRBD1,TGTGCCAGCAGCTTCGGGACAGGGGGGGCAGCTTTCTTT,CASSFGTGGAAFF
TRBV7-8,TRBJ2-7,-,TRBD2,TGTGCCAGCAGCTTAAGTGCTAGCGGGGGTTATGAGCAGTACTTC,CASSLSASGGYEQYF
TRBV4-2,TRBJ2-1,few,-,TGTGCCAGCAGCCAAGTCGGGGCGATCGGATACAATGAGCAGTTCTTC,CASSQVGAIGYNEQFF
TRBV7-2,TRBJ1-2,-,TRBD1,TGTGCCAGCAGGGGGACAGACCTCTATGGCTACACCTTC,CASRGTDLYGYTF
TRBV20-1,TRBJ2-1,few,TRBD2,TGCAGTGCTAGGGACCGCCAGAAGACTAGCACCGATGAGCAGTTCTTC,CSARDRQKTSTDEQFF
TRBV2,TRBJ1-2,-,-,TGTGCCAGCGGGGGAAGCGGCTACACCTTC,CASGGSGYTF
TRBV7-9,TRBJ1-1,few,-,TGTGCCAGCAGCCCCACCGGGAGAGAGGTTTTCTTT,CASSPTGREVFF
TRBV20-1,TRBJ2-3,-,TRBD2,TGCAGTGCCACCGTGGGGCGGGGGGCCGTAGATACGCAGTATTTT,CSATVGRGAVDTQYF
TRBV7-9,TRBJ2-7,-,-,TGTGCCAGCAGCTTCGTGGCGACCTCAAACTCTTACAATGAGCAGTACTTC,CASSFVATSNSYNEQYF
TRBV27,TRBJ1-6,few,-,TGTGCCAGCAGTTTATCGGGTCTGTCACCCCTCCACTTT,CASSLSGLSPLHF
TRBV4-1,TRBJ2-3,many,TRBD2,TGCGCCAGCAGCCACGGGACTAGCGGTACAGATACGCAGTATTTT,CASSHGTSGTDTQYF
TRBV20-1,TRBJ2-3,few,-,TGCAGTGCTAGAGGCGAGGCCTGGGGAAGTGATACGCAGTATTTT,CSARGEAWGSDTQYF
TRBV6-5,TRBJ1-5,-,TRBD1,TGTGCCAGCAGTGGGACAGGGGAACAGCCCCAGCATTTT,CASSGTGEQPQHF
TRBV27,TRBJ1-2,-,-,TGTGCCAGCAGTCCCAAGGGAGCCCCGGGATATGGCTACACCTTC,CASSPKGAPGYGYTF
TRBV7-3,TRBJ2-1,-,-,TGTGCCAGCAGCTTAACAGCGGGCTGGAATGAGCAGTTCTTC,CASSLTAGWNEQFF
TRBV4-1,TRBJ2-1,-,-,TGCGCCAGCAGTCAAGTTGCGAGCTACAATGAGCGGTTCTTC,CASSQVASYNERFF